The clone carrying this T cell receptor (beta chain) was recorded at least ten times. Its antigen is undetermined. This record comes from a study of T cells in Graves' hyperthyroidism and ophthalmopathy. Overall study findings and caveats: Stable hyperthyroidism was told apart from ophthalmopathy by a model built on 13 V-J features. A median roughly six months before onset, the model predicted ophthalmopathy.

TCR beta CDR3 sequences were amplified from RNA transcripts. HTBI primers were the set used in a first-round RT-PCR of the TCR CDR3. MiXCR was run by TCRdb on the multiplex PCR reads, yielding one entry per CDR3 protein. The sample includes hundreds of thousands of distinct CDR3 sequences, roughly 13% of them seen just once. Patients were aged 18 to 65, had disease duration under 2 months, and had newly diagnosed hyperthyroidism. Every diagnosis used clinical symptoms, serum thyroxine and TRAb, thyroid ultrasound and orbital computed tomography. Losses at the gene ends were 7 bases for V and 7 bases for J; bases not matched to a gene: 2. The CDR3 is 13 amino acids. Germline CDR1 is KGHSH and CDR2 is LQKENI.

This chain connects TRBV18 to TRBJ1-6, with 9 bases fitting TRBD1. Sequenced material: blood. This sequence originates from a woman younger than 30 with Graves' hyperthyroidism. Here the CDR3 reads CASWDRENSPLHF. CDR3 nucleotide sequence: TGTGCCAGCTGGGACAGGGAAAATTCACCCCTCCACTTT.